The 7 T cell receptor beta chains presented below share a single source sample, sequenced in a study of CD8 T cells in Susac syndrome. RNA was extracted with the RNeasy kit, and a quantity of roughly 0.45 to 1 ug was reverse transcribed using random hexamers. TCRdb re-called the immunoSEQ multiplex PCR reads through MiXCR, storing one row per CDR3 protein. The sample records under 200,000 distinct CDR3 sequences, about 95% being singletons. The sequenced sample was CD4+ T cells from PBMCs. Source of these receptors: a human donor in good health.

The rearrangement uses TRBV20-1 and TRBJ2-7; tentatively, D is TRBD1 or TRBD2 (5 bases each). Trimming cost V 3 bases and J 3 bases, with 12 bases left between them. This CDR3 is built from 13 residues. Germline V lookup: CDR1 DFQATT, CDR2 SNEGSKA (reference sequence). The CDR3 DNA follows: TGCAGTGCTAGGTTCCGGGACGACTACGAGCAGTACGTC. It specifies CSARFRDDYEQYV.

The chain recombines TRBV4-1 with TRBJ2-1; 7 bases are shared with TRBD2. The CDR3 length is 16 residues. V lost 0 bases, J lost 0 bases, and 2 bases stayed unmatched. Germline CDR1 is MGHRA and CDR2 is YSYEKL. Here the CDR3 reads CASSQDWGGSYNEQFF. Written as DNA, the CDR3 is TGCGCCAGCAGCCAAGATTGGGGGGGCTCCTACAATGAGCAGTTCTTC.

This chain links TRBV20-1 with TRBJ1-1; D not certain. Germline V gives CDR1 DFQATT, CDR2 SNEGSKA (reference sequence). The CDR3 loop spans 12 amino acids. Between the trimmed V and J ends, which lost 4 bases and 1 base, there was a span of 7 bases. Written as DNA, the CDR3 is TGCAGTGCTACCTGGGAGAACACTGAAGCTTTCTTT. Amino acids: CSATWENTEAFF.

V and J are TRBV6-1 and TRBJ2-7, with a tentative D call TRBD2 (5 bases). V gave up 6 bases and J gave up 2 bases, with 20 bases separating them. The CDR3 loop spans 16 amino acids. Germline values: CDR1 MNHNS, CDR2 SASEGT. Here the CDR3 reads CASRPAPGRATYEQYV. The CDR3 DNA reads as TGTGCCAGCAGGCCTGCCCCGGGAAGGGCTACCTACGAGCAGTACGTC.

The sample holds one count of this clonotype. The V and J genes are TRBV9 and TRBJ2-3; D is ambiguous. Trimming took off 0 bases at V and 4 bases at J, with 6 bases between the two ends. Germline assignment: CDR1 SGDLS and CDR2 YYNGEE. The CDR3 consists of 13 residues. CDR3 protein: CASSVAFADTQYF. The CDR3 bases are TGTGCCAGCAGCGTAGCTTTTGCAGATACGCAGTATTTT. Full variable domain (remainder filled in from reference TRBV9 and TRBJ2-3): DSGVTQTPKHLITATGQRVTLRCSPRSGDLSVYWYQQSLDQGLQFLIQYYNGEERAKGNILERFSAQQFPDLHSELNLSSLELGDSALYFCASSVAFADTQYFGPGTRLTVL.

V is TRBV15 and J is TRBJ1-5; D gene unclear. This CDR3 is built from 16 residues. Germline V lookup: CDR1 LNHNV, CDR2 YYDKDF (reference sequence). V was pared by 0 bases and J by 5 bases, with 14 bases between. DNA for the CDR3: TGTGCCACCAGCAGAGATCTGGGAGCGAGGGATCAGCCCCAGCATTTT. Protein: CATSRDLGARDQPQHF.

The rearrangement links TRBV29-1 to TRBJ2-5, with 7 bases identical to TRBD2. Germline CDR1 reads SQVTM; CDR2 reads ANQGSEA. The CDR3 has 13 residues. The CDR3 nucleotides read TGCAAACTCTGGGAGCGGGGTAAAGAGACCCAGTACTTC. Its protein is CKLWERGKETQYF.